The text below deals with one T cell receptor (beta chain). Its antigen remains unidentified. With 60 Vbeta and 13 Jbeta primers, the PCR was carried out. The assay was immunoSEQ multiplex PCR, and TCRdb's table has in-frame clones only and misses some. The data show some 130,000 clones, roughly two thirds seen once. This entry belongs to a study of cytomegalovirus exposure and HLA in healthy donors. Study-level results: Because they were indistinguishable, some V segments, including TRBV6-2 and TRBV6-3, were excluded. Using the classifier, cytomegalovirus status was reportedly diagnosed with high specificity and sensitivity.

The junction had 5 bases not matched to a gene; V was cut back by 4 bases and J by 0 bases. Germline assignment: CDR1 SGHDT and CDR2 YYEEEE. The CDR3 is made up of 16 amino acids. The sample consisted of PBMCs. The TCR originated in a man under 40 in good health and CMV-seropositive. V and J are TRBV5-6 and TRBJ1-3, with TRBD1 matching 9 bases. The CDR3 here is CASSPGTGSSGNTIYF. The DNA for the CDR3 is TGTGCCAGCAGCCCGGGGACAGGGTCCTCTGGAAACACCATATATTTT.